This TCR beta chain was identified during a study of T cell changes during pregnancy in multiple sclerosis. V was trimmed by 5 bases and J by 2 bases, leaving 20 bases between them. This CDR3 is built from 16 residues. The V gene's germline CDR1 is SQVTM and CDR2 ANQGSEA. Clones were read by immunoSEQ multiplex PCR, and TCRdb kept only the in-frame ones, dropping some. Of tens of thousands of clones listed, roughly 93% are singletons. Material: CD4+ T cells from peripheral blood mononuclear cells, obtained before pregnancy. The TCR comes from a female donor with multiple sclerosis, enrolled in a pregnancy study. This sequence joins TRBV29-1 and TRBJ2-3, with D tentatively TRBD2 (7 bases). The CDR3 coding sequence is TGCAGCGTTTACAAGGGACTAAGGGGGACCACAGATACGCAGTATTTT. This translates into CSVYKGLRGTTDTQYF.